These 26 T cell receptor beta chains were all obtained from the same sample, sequenced in a study of neurological immune-mediated disorders. TCRdb re-called the 5' RACE reads through MiXCR, storing one row per CDR3 protein. This repertoire shows about 44,000 distinct CDR3 sequences, 20% to 25% found once; its top ten account for around 4%. The time point is: technical triplicate 3. Sequencing input: PBMCs. The receptor source for this set is a man between 60 and 75 years old with HTLV-1-associated myelopathy (HAM/TSP).

The J gene is TRBJ1-6, the V gene TRBV6-5; D might be TRBD1 (6 bases). V lost 6 bases to trimming and J lost 4 bases, with 10 bases between them. The CDR3 covers 14 residues. Germline V gives CDR1 MNHEY, CDR2 SVGAGI. The CDR3 DNA follows: TGTGCCAGCAGCAACAGGGCTTATAATTCACCCCTCCACTTT. Translation: CASSNRAYNSPLHF.

The table lists this clonotype with many counts. The rearrangement links TRBV5-5 to TRBJ2-3; 11 bases agree with TRBD2. The CDR3 is 17 amino acids. V was clipped by 4 bases and J by 4 bases; unmatched bases: 11. Looked up from germline, CDR1 is SGHKS and CDR2 is YYEKEE (reference sequence). This CDR3 reads CASSQTPGTSGSDTQYF. The CDR3 region has the DNA TGTGCCAGCAGCCAGACCCCCGGGACTAGCGGCTCAGATACGCAGTATTTT.

This clonotype was seen many times. The CDR3 loop is CASSLSTDSEQFF. CDR3 in DNA: TGTGCCAGCAGCCTATCGACAGATAGTGAGCAGTTCTTC. J is TRBJ2-1 and V is TRBV7-8, with D possibly TRBD1 on 5 matching bases. This CDR3 is built from 13 residues. V lost 5 bases and J 9 bases, leaving 14 bases between the germline ends. In germline, CDR1 is SGHVS, CDR2 FQNEAQ.

Turning to this clonotype: A read error is possible here, since a much larger clone lies one base away. J is TRBJ2-1 and V is TRBV29-1; D perhaps matches TRBD2 (6 bases). This CDR3 region has 14 residues. Trimming left V 3 bases short and J 0 bases short, with 9 bases between. The germline CDR1 and CDR2 sequences are SQVTM and ANQGSEA. The CDR3 region has the DNA TGCAGCGTTGAGCGGGATGCCTCCTACAATGAGCAGTTCTTC. Its translation is CSVERDASYNEQFF.

This clonotype was recorded a few times. The CDR3 region is CASSQGRGGNNEQFF. The CDR3 region has the DNA TGTGCCAGCAGCCAGGGGAGGGGGGGGAACAATGAGCAGTTCTTC. This sequence joins TRBV28 and TRBJ2-1, with a possible D match to TRBD2 (7 bases). V was trimmed by 6 bases and J by 5 bases, leaving 17 bases between them. The CDR3 contains 15 residues. The germline CDR1 and CDR2 sequences are MDHEN and SYDVKM.

This clonotype was detected ten times or more. J is TRBJ2-3 and V is TRBV7-2, with 15 bases lining up with TRBD2. The junction had 4 bases not matched to a gene; V was cut back by 3 bases and J by 6 bases. This CDR3 has 16 amino acids. The germline CDR1 and CDR2 sequences are SGHTA and FQGNSA. CDR3: CASSFSGTSGRDTQYF. Written as DNA, the CDR3 is TGTGCCAGCAGCTTCTCCGGGACTAGCGGGAGGGATACGCAGTATTTT.

This clonotype was seen at least ten times. J is TRBJ1-2 and V is TRBV5-1; D not certain. This CDR3 has 16 amino acids. Trimming stripped 4 bases from V and 4 bases from J, with 20 bases between. CDR1 is SGHRS, CDR2 YFSETQ, per germline. CDR3: CASSQDGVILSYGYTF. CDR3 in DNA: TGCGCCAGCAGCCAGGACGGCGTCATCCTCTCCTATGGCTACACCTTC.

This clonotype has a count of ten or more. The genes are TRBV7-8 and TRBJ2-7; a possible D gene is TRBD1 (5 bases). Trimming took off 5 bases at V and 3 bases at J, with 23 bases between the two ends. Germline V gene data show CDR1 as SGHVS and CDR2 as FQNEAQ. CDR3 length: 17 residues. The CDR3 protein is CASSRTLAGQELYEQYF. The CDR3 DNA is TGTGCCAGCAGCCGAACCCTTGCAGGACAAGAACTCTACGAGCAGTACTTC.

This clonotype was observed at least ten times. This chain links TRBV5-6 with TRBJ1-2; a possible D gene is TRBD1 (5 bases). The CDR3 totals 14 residues. V was cut by 6 bases and J by 2 bases, with 14 bases left in between. The germline V gene encodes CDR1 SGHDT and CDR2 YYEEEE. As DNA, the CDR3 is TGTGCCAGCAACGCTCAGGGCCGAAACTATGGCTACACCTTC. Protein: CASNAQGRNYGYTF.

This clonotype showed up many times. The genes are TRBV3-1 and TRBJ1-1; D not certain. The germline gives CDR1 LGHDT, CDR2 YNNKEL (reference sequence). The V gene lost 0 bases and the J gene lost 6 bases, with 23 bases spanning the gap. There are 18 residues in the CDR3. CDR3 residues: CASSQESLRTPAGAEAFF. The CDR3 DNA reads as TGTGCCAGCAGCCAAGAATCTCTACGTACCCCGGCCGGCGCTGAAGCTTTCTTT. Full variable domain (outside the CDR3, taken from reference TRBV3-1 and TRBJ1-1): DTAVSQTPKYLVTQMGNDKSIKCEQNLGHDTMYWYKQDSKKFLKIMFSYNNKELIINETVPNRFSPKSPDKAHLNLHINSLELGDSAVYFCASSQESLRTPAGAEAFFGQGTRLTVV.

V and J are TRBV5-1 and TRBJ2-7; possibly TRBD1 for D (6 bases). The germline gives CDR1 SGHRS, CDR2 YFSETQ. The V end lost 0 bases, the J end lost 3 bases, and 13 bases lay between the germline ends. CDR3 size: 15 residues. In DNA, the CDR3 is TGCGCCAGCAGCTTGGGGGCAGGGGATAACTACGAGCAGTACTTC. Its protein product is CASSLGAGDNYEQYF.

This clonotype came up many times. The V gene is TRBV12-3 or TRBV12-4, the J gene TRBJ2-1, with D hard to call. The CDR3 sequence is 10 residues long. The V and J ends lost 5 bases and 5 bases respectively, with 1 base between them. The CDR3: CASSDNEQFF. CDR3 DNA sequence: TGTGCCAGCAGTGACAATGAGCAGTTCTTC.

This clonotype was detected many times. V gene TRBV5-1 combines with J gene TRBJ1-2; 8 nucleotides agree with TRBD1. V lost 4 bases to trimming and J lost 4 bases; unmatched junction nucleotides: 6. The CDR3 loop spans 14 amino acids. Germline lookup yields CDR1 SGHRS and CDR2 YFSETQ. CDR3 coding DNA: TGCGCCAGCAGCCCCGGGACAGGTCTCTATGGCTACACCTTC. Translation: CASSPGTGLYGYTF. The whole variable domain, remainder taken from reference TRBV5-1 and TRBJ1-2, is KAGVTQTPRYLIKTRGQQVTLSCSPISGHRSVSWYQQTPGQGLQFLFEYFSETQRNKGNFPGRFSGRQFSNSRSEMNVSTLELGDSALYLCASSPGTGLYGYTFGSGTRLTVV.

This clonotype was seen many times. This sequence joins TRBV24-1 and TRBJ2-3, with D maybe TRBD2 (5 bases). Between the trimmed V and J ends, which lost 9 bases and 2 bases, there was a span of 17 bases. The CDR3 runs to 15 residues. CDR1 is KGHDR and CDR2 is SFDVKD in the germline V gene. The CDR3 spells CATAADAGFTDTQYF. In DNA form, the CDR3 reads TGTGCCACCGCCGCTGATGCGGGCTTCACAGATACGCAGTATTTT.

The table lists this clonotype with many counts. Here the CDR3 DNA reads TGTGCCAGCAGCTTGGAAGCGGGAGGAGCAGATACGCAGTATTTT. It encodes CASSLEAGGADTQYF. The V and J genes are TRBV5-5 and TRBJ2-3; TRBD2 matches at 9 bases. V lost 0 bases, J lost 4 bases, and 3 bases stayed unmatched. The CDR3 consists of 15 residues. From germline, CDR1 is SGHKS and CDR2 YYEKEE (reference sequence). The complete variable domain, with remaining parts taken from reference TRBV5-5 and TRBJ2-3, reads DAGVTQSPTHLIKTRGQQVTLRCSPISGHKSVSWYQQVLGQGPQFIFQYYEKEERGRGNFPDRFSARQFPNYSSELNVNALLLGDSALYLCASSLEAGGADTQYFGPGTRLTVL.

This clonotype came up many times. The rearrangement uses TRBV4-2 and TRBJ2-1; 8 bases are shared with TRBD1. CDR3 length: 17 amino acids. The trim removed 0 bases at V and 7 bases at J, leaving 11 bases unmatched. The V gene's germline CDR1 is LGHNA and CDR2 YNFKEQ. CDR3 DNA sequence: TGTGCCAGCAGCCAAGATTGGGGCGGCAGGGGGCTTAATGAGCAGTTCTTC. Residues: CASSQDWGGRGLNEQFF.

In its sample, this clonotype was seen many times. The chain employs TRBV10-3 and TRBJ2-5; D not certain. The V gene's germline CDR1 is ENHRY and CDR2 SYGVKD. This CDR3 contains 14 residues. The V end lost 4 bases, the J end lost 3 bases, and 12 bases lay between the germline ends. This CDR3 is CAISGSTYKETQYF. The CDR3 DNA reads TGTGCCATCAGTGGCAGCACTTATAAAGAGACCCAGTACTTC.

This clonotype appeared many times. The rearrangement links TRBV27 to TRBJ2-7, with TRBD1 as a possible D gene (7 bases). The germline V and J ends were trimmed by 4 bases and 5 bases, with 18 bases remaining between them. The CDR3 runs to 15 residues. Germline CDR1 is MNHEY and CDR2 is SMNVEV (reference sequence). The CDR3 DNA reads TGTGCCAGCAGTTCCCCGCAGGGGGGTCGGGACGAGCAGTACTTC. This gives the protein CASSSPQGGRDEQYF.

At least ten counts were recorded for this clonotype. The CDR3 region has the DNA TGCAGCGTTGACGGCCCCCAAGAGACCCAGTACTTC. The encoded protein is CSVDGPQETQYF. V usage is TRBV29-1 and J usage is TRBJ2-5; D is ambiguous. V dropped 3 bases and J dropped 1 base, with 6 bases sitting between them. This CDR3 contains 12 residues. The germline V gene encodes CDR1 SQVTM and CDR2 ANQGSEA.

This clonotype has ten or more counts. This chain uses TRBV5-4 with TRBJ1-1; D is unresolved. The ends were cut back, 2 bases at V and 3 bases at J, with 11 bases in the middle. Germline V CDR1 and CDR2: SGHNT, YYREEE (reference sequence). The CDR3 covers 14 residues. The DNA for the CDR3 is TGTGCCAGCAGCTTTGATTTTTCGGACACTGAAGCTTTCTTT. This sequence encodes CASSFDFSDTEAFF.

This clonotype showed up just a few times. A much larger clone lies one base from this, so it may be a read error. The chain carries TRBV7-8 and TRBJ1-4; D is unclear. The CDR3 is made up of 15 amino acids. Trimming removed 4 bases from V and 3 bases from J, with 12 bases in between. Germline lookup yields CDR1 SGHVS and CDR2 FQNEAQ. The CDR3 DNA follows: TGTGCCAGCAGCTCTACCGCGACTCCTAATGAAAAACTGTTTTTT. Its protein product is CASSSTATPNEKLFF.

This clonotype showed up many times. The rearrangement joins TRBV3-1 to TRBJ1-5; D remains ambiguous. The V and J ends lost 0 bases and 2 bases respectively, with 11 bases between them. CDR1 is LGHDT and CDR2 is YNNKEL in the germline V gene (reference sequence). There are 16 residues in the CDR3. The CDR3 sequence is CASSQEFSDRNQPQHF. DNA of the CDR3: TGTGCCAGCAGCCAAGAATTTAGCGATCGCAATCAGCCCCAGCATTTT.

This clonotype was picked up many times. The chain employs TRBV5-1 and TRBJ2-5; 7 bases map to TRBD1. CDR3 length: 15 residues. The junction had 6 bases not matched to a gene; V was cut back by 2 bases and J by 2 bases. Germline-derived CDR1 and CDR2 are SGHRS and YFSETQ. The CDR3 DNA reads TGCGCCAGCAGCTTCAGGGGGAACCAACAAGAGACCCAGTACTTC. Translation gives CASSFRGNQQETQYF.

This clonotype was recorded at least ten times. The chain's CDR3 is CASSLGRSGNTIYF. The CDR3 coding sequence is TGTGCCAGCAGCCTCGGGCGATCTGGAAACACCATATATTTT. J is TRBJ1-3 and V is TRBV12-3 or TRBV12-4; D gene unclear. This CDR3 region has 14 residues. The ends were cut back, 6 bases at V and 1 base at J, with 10 bases in the middle.

This clonotype was seen ten or more times. The gene calls are TRBV24-1 and TRBJ1-3; D gene unclear. With 4 bases removed from V and 0 bases from J, the gap between germline ends came to 15 bases. The CDR3 extends over 17 amino acids. Germline V lookup: CDR1 KGHDR, CDR2 SFDVKD. DNA of the CDR3: TGTGCCACCAGTGACCCTCGTCGGACCCCCTCTGGAAACACCATATATTTT. Amino acids: CATSDPRRTPSGNTIYF.

This chain links TRBV4-2 with TRBJ1-6, with D possibly TRBD1 on 5 matching bases. CDR1 is LGHNA, CDR2 YNFKEQ, per germline. This CDR3 comprises 14 residues. V lost 3 bases, J lost 11 bases, and 14 bases lay in between. DNA of the CDR3: TGTGCCAGCAGCCACGGGGGACGGGAGGCACCCCTCCACTTT. It specifies CASSHGGREAPLHF.